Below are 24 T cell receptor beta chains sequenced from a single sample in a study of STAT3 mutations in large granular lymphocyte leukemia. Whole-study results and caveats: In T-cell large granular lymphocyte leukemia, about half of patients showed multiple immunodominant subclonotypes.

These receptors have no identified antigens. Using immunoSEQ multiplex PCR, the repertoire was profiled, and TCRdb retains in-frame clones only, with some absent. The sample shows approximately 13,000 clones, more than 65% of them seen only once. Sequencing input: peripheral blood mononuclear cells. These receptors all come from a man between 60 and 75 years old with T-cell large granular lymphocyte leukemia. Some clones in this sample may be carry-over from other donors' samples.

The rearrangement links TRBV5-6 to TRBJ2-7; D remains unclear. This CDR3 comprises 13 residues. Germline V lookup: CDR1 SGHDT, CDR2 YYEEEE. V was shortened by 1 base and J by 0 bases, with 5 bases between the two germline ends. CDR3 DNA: TGTGCCAGCAGCTTGCGGAACTCCTACGAGCAGTACTTC. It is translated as CASSLRNSYEQYF.

The CDR3 bases are TGTGCCAGCAGCTTGGGAGTCAGCAATCAGCCCCAGCATTTT. It yields the protein CASSLGVSNQPQHF. The gene calls are TRBV9 and TRBJ1-5; no clear D gene. There are 14 residues in the CDR3. V lost 4 bases to trimming and J lost 1 base, with 9 bases between them. CDR1 is SGDLS and CDR2 is YYNGEE in the germline V gene.

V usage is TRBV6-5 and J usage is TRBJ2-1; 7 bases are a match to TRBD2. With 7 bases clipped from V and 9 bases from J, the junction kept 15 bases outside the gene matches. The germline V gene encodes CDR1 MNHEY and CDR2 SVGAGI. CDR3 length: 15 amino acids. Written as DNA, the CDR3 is TGTGCCAGCACCTCCGGGAGGTGGTATGGGACTGAGCAGTTCTTC. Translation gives CASTSGRWYGTEQFF.

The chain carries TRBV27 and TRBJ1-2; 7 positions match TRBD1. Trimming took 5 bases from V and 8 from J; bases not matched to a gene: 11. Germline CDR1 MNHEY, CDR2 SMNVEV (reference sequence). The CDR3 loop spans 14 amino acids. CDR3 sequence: CASSPYTGAVGYTF. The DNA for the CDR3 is TGTGCCAGCAGTCCATACACAGGGGCAGTCGGCTACACCTTC.

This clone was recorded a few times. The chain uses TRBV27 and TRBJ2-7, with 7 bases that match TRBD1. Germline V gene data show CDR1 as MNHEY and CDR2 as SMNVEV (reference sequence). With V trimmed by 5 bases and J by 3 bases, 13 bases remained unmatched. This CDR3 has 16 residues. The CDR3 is CASSQGTVATYYEQYF. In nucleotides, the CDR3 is TGTGCCAGCAGTCAGGGGACAGTTGCAACCTACTACGAGCAGTACTTC.

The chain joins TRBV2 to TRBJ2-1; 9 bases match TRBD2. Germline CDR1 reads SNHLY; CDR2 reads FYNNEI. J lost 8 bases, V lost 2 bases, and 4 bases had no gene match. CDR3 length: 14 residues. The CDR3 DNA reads TGTGCCAGCAGTGAAATCGGGACTAGCTATGAGCAGTTCTTC. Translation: CASSEIGTSYEQFF.

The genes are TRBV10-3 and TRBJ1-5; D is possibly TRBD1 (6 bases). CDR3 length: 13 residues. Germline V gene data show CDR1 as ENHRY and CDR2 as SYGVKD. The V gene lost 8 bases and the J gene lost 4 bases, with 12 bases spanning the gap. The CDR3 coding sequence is TGTGCCATCGGAACACAGGGAAATCAGCCCCAGCATTTT. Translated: CAIGTQGNQPQHF.

The CDR3 bases are TGTGCCAGCAGTTTAATCGGGCTGGGTAATGAAAAACTGTTTTTT. Translated: CASSLIGLGNEKLFF. The J gene is TRBJ1-4, the V gene TRBV28; D is undetermined. Germline lookup yields CDR1 MDHEN and CDR2 SYDVKM. The ends were cut back, 2 bases at V and 4 bases at J, with 11 bases in the middle. This CDR3 comprises 15 residues.

The chain's CDR3 is CASSLEGLEDEQYF. The DNA of the CDR3 is TGCGCCAGCAGCTTGGAGGGGTTAGAAGACGAGCAGTACTTC. The chain couples TRBV5-1 to TRBJ2-7; tentative D call: TRBD1 (5 bases). V gave up 0 bases and J gave up 5 bases, with 12 bases separating them. CDR1 is SGHRS, CDR2 YFSETQ, per germline. This CDR3 is 14 amino acids long.

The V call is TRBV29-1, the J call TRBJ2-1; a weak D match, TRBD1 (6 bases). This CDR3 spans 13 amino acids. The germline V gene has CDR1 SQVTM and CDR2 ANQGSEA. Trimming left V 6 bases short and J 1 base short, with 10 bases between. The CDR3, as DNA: TGCAGCGTGCTCGGACAGTCCTACAATGAGCAGTTCTTC. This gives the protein CSVLGQSYNEQFF.

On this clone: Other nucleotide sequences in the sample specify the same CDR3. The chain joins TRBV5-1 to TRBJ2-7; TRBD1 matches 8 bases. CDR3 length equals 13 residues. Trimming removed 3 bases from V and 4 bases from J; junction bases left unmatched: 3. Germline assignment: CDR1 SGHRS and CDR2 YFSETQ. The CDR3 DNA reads TGCGCCAGCAGCTGGGGGACAGGATACGAGCAGTACTTC. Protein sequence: CASSWGTGYEQYF.

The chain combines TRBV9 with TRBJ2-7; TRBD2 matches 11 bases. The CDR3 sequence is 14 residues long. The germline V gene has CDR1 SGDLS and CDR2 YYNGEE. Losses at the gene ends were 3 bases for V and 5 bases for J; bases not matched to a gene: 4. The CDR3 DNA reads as TGTGCCAGCAGCGCGAGACTAGCGGGAAACGAGCAGTACTTC. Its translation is CASSARLAGNEQYF.

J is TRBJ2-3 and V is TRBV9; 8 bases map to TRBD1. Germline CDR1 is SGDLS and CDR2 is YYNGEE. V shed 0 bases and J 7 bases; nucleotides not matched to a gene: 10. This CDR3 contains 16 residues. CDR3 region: CASSVATGGQVNTQYF. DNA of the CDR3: TGTGCCAGCAGCGTAGCAACCGGGGGACAGGTGAATACGCAGTATTTT.

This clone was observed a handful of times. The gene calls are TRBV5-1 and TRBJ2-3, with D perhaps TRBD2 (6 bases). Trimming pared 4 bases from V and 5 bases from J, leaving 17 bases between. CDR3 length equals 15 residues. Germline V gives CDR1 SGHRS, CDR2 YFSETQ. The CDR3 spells CASSPQGLALDTQYF. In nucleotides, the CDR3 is TGCGCCAGCAGCCCCCAGGGACTGGCTCTAGATACGCAGTATTTT.

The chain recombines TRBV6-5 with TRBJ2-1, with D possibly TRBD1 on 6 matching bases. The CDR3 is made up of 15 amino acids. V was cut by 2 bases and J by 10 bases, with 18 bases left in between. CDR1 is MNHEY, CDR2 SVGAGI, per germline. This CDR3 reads CASSYRDGPRGEQFF. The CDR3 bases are TGTGCCAGCAGTTACCGGGACGGGCCCAGGGGCGAGCAGTTCTTC.

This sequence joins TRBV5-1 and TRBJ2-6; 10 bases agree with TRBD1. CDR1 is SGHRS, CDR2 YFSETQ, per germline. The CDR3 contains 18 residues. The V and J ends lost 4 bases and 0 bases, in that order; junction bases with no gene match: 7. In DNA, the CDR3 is TGCGCCAGCAGCCCGGACAGGGGGATTTACTCTGGGGCCAACGTCCTGACTTTC. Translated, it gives CASSPDRGIYSGANVLTF.

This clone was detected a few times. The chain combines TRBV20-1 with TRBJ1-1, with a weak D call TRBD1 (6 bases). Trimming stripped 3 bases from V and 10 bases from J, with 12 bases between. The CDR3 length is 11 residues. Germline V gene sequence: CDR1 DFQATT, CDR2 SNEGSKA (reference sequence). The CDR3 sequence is CSASRVGGAFF. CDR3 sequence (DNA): TGCAGTGCTAGCCGAGTAGGGGGAGCTTTCTTT.

The CDR3 is CASSHTDTQYF. The CDR3 nucleotides are TGTGCCAGCAGCCACACAGATACGCAGTATTTT. The chain employs TRBV6-6 and TRBJ2-3; D gene unclear. The CDR3 runs 11 residues. Trimming took 6 bases from V and 2 from J, leaving 3 bases between them. Germline assignment: CDR1 MNHNY and CDR2 SVGAGI (reference sequence).

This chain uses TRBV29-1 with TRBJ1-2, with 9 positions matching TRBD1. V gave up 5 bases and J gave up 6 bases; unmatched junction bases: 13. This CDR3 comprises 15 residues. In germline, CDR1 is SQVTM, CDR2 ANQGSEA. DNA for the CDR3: TGCAGCGTTACCGGGACAGGGAGTCGGACGGATGGCTACACCTTC. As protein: CSVTGTGSRTDGYTF.

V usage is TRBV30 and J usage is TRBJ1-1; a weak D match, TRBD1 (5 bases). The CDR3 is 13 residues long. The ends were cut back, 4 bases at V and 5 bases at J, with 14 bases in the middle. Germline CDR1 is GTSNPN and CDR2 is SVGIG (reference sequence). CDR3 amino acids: CAWTHGRDTEAFF. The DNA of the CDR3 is TGTGCCTGGACCCACGGCAGGGATACTGAAGCTTTCTTT.

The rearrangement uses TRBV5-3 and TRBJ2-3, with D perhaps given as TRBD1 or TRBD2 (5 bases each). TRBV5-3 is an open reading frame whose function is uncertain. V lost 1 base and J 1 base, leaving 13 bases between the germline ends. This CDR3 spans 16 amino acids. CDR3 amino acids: CARSLIGTSGTDTQYF. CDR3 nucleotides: TGTGCCAGAAGCTTGATAGGGACCTCTGGCACAGATACGCAGTATTTT.

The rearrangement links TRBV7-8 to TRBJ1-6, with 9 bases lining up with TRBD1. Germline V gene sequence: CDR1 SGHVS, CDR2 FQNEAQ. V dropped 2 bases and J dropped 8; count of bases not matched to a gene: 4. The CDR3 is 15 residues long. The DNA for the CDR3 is TGTGCCAGCAGCTTAATGAGGACAGGGGATTCACCCCTCCACTTT. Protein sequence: CASSLMRTGDSPLHF. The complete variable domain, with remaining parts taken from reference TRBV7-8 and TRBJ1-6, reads GAGVSQSPRYKVAKRGQDVALRCDPISGHVSLFWYQQALGQGPEFLTYFQNEAQLDKSGLPSDRFFAERPEGSVSTLKIQRTQQEDSAVYLCASSLMRTGDSPLHFGNGTRLTVT.

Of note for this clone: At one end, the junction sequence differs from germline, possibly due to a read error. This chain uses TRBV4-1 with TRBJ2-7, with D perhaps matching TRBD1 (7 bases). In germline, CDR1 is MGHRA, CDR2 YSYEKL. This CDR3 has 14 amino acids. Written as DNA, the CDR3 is TGCGCCAGCAGCCAAGATAGGGGGGACAGTCCTCAGAACTTC. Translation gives CASSQDRGDSPQNF.

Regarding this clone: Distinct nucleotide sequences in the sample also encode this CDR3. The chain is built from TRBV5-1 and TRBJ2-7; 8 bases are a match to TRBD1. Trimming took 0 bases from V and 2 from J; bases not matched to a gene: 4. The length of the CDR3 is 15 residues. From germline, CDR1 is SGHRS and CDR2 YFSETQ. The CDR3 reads CASSLEGTGPYEQYF. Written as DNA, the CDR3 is TGCGCCAGCAGCTTGGAGGGGACAGGTCCCTACGAGCAGTACTTC.